Following are 21 T cell receptor beta chains from one sample sequenced in a study of CD8 T cells in ankylosing spondylitis. In TCRdb, the 5' RACE reads were re-called with MiXCR into one record per CDR3 protein. Here the sample spans under 300,000 distinct CDR3 sequences, approximately 12% being singletons. The sample taken for sequencing was blood, either unsorted or a sorted T cell fraction (not recorded which). The receptors stem from a male donor with ankylosing spondylitis or in good health (not recorded which).

This clonotype has only a few counts. The genes are TRBV15 and TRBJ2-1, with D possibly being TRBD1 (6 bases). Germline loops: CDR1 LNHNV, CDR2 YYDKDF (reference sequence). This CDR3 region has 16 residues. V gave up 0 bases and J gave up 4 bases, with 13 bases separating them. The DNA of the CDR3 is TGTGCCACCAGCAGAGATATCTCGGACAGTTACAATGAGCAGTTCTTC. Translated, it gives CATSRDISDSYNEQFF.

This clonotype has a count of ten or more. This chain connects TRBV11-1 to TRBJ2-2, with TRBD2 matching over 13 bases. This CDR3 has 18 residues. With V trimmed by 1 base and J by 5 bases, 7 bases remained unmatched. Per the germline V gene, CDR1 is SGHAT and CDR2 is FQDESV (reference sequence). CDR3 in amino acids: CASSLVPPTSGRTGELFF. CDR3 nucleotides: TGTGCCAGCAGCTTAGTGCCCCCGACTAGCGGGAGGACCGGGGAGCTGTTTTTT.

This clonotype was recorded at least ten times. The V gene is TRBV12-3 or TRBV12-4, the J gene TRBJ2-3; the D gene is possibly TRBD2 (6 bases). V was shortened by 6 bases and J by 11 bases, with 12 bases between the two germline ends. The CDR3 contains 11 residues. CDR3 region: CASREGLKQYF. The DNA of the CDR3 is TGTGCCAGCAGAGAGGGACTTAAGCAGTATTTT.

This clonotype has a count of ten or more. The gene calls are TRBV12-3 or TRBV12-4 and TRBJ2-2, with D perhaps given as TRBD1 or TRBD2 (5 bases each). The V end lost 2 bases, the J end lost 3 bases, and 10 bases lay between the germline ends. The CDR3 extends over 15 amino acids. The CDR3 is CASSLLGADTGELFF. The CDR3 DNA sequence: TGTGCCAGCAGTTTACTCGGGGCGGACACCGGGGAGCTGTTTTTT.

In its sample, this clonotype was seen a few times. The V and J genes are TRBV7-3 and TRBJ2-1; weak D call: TRBD2 (5 bases). Trimming removed 1 base from V and 9 bases from J, with 10 bases in between. The CDR3 has 13 amino acids. In germline, CDR1 is SGHTA, CDR2 FQGTGA. The CDR3 is CASSLNPSTEQFF. CDR3 nucleotides: TGTGCCAGCAGCTTAAATCCTAGCACTGAGCAGTTCTTC.

The CDR3 nucleotides read TGTGCCAGCTCACCCGGTACCCGACGCCGCACAGATACGCAGTATTTT. Its protein is CASSPGTRRRTDTQYF. This sequence joins TRBV18 and TRBJ2-3; the D is unclear. Trimming took 3 bases from V and 1 from J, leaving 14 bases between them. CDR1 and CDR2 (germline): KGHSH, LQKENI. CDR3 size: 16 residues. The full variable domain, its missing parts supplied by reference TRBV18 and TRBJ2-3, is NAGVMQNPRHLVRRRGQEARLRCSPMKGHSHVYWYRQLPEEGLKFMVYLQKENIIDESGMPKERFSAEFPKEGPSILRIQQVVRGDSAAYFCASSPGTRRRTDTQYFGPGTRLTVL.

This clonotype has a handful of counts. This chain uses TRBV14 with TRBJ2-3; no reliable D call. The CDR3 is 12 amino acids. CDR1 is SGHDN, CDR2 FVKESK, per germline. V was clipped by 3 bases and J by 2 bases, with 3 bases between them. This chain's CDR3 is CASSHITDTQYF. For the CDR3, the DNA is TGTGCCAGCAGCCATATCACAGATACGCAGTATTTT.

This clonotype was recorded at least ten times. This chain uses TRBV28 with TRBJ2-3, with 10 bases lining up with TRBD2. Per germline, CDR1 MDHEN and CDR2 SYDVKM. Germline trimming cut 3 bases from V and 5 bases from J; bases unmatched to any gene: 8. The CDR3 sequence is 16 residues long. As DNA, the CDR3 is TGTGCCAGCAGTTTCCTAGCGGGAGCTACAGGAGATACGCAGTATTTT. It codes for CASSFLAGATGDTQYF.

This clonotype was observed at least ten times. This chain uses TRBV5-1 with TRBJ2-1; 9 nucleotides match TRBD1. This CDR3 spans 14 amino acids. V trimming: 4 bases; J trimming: 7 bases; junction bases outside the gene matches: 6. Germline CDR1 and CDR2: SGHRS and YFSETQ. CDR3 residues: CASSPGQGNNEQFF. In nucleotides, the CDR3 is TGCGCCAGCAGCCCGGGACAGGGCAATAATGAGCAGTTCTTC.

This clonotype was seen repeatedly, ten times or more. This chain uses TRBV5-1 with TRBJ2-5; D is unresolved. Per germline, CDR1 SGHRS and CDR2 YFSETQ. The V end was cut by 5 bases, the J end by 0 bases, with 11 bases between. This CDR3 comprises 14 residues. The CDR3 nucleotides are TGCGCCAGCAGTTGGGCGAACTACCAAGAGACCCAGTACTTC. Its protein is CASSWANYQETQYF.

Notes on this clonotype: A read error may be the cause here, since a much bigger clone is one base away. The chain has TRBV11-2 and TRBJ2-7; possible D gene TRBD1, 5 bases. The length of the CDR3 is 16 residues. V was pared by 5 bases and J by 9 bases, with 26 bases between. Germline V gene lookup returns CDR1 SGHAT and CDR2 FQNNGV. The CDR3 region has the DNA TGTGCCAGCAGCCTTCGTCTGGGCAGGGTACGAGACGCGCAGTACTTC. Residues: CASSLRLGRVRDAQYF.

This clonotype was seen many times. The chain carries TRBV7-8 and TRBJ2-1, with 13 nucleotides matching TRBD2. Germline V CDR1 and CDR2: SGHVS, FQNEAQ. The length of the CDR3 is 15 residues. V lost 1 base and J lost 7; bases outside the gene matches: 1. This CDR3 is CASSLVGLAGNEQFF. In DNA, the CDR3 is TGTGCCAGCAGCTTAGTGGGACTAGCGGGAAATGAGCAGTTCTTC.

This clonotype was counted many times. The chain carries TRBV20-1 and TRBJ2-4, with a tentative D call TRBD1 (7 bases). Trimming cost V 3 bases and J 8 bases, with 17 bases left between them. This CDR3 is built from 14 residues. Germline values: CDR1 DFQATT, CDR2 SNEGSKA (reference sequence). This chain's CDR3 is CSARRGGGEDIQYF. The CDR3 coding sequence is TGCAGTGCTAGGCGAGGGGGCGGGGAGGACATTCAGTACTTC.

The rearrangement joins TRBV7-8 to TRBJ1-1, with D perhaps matching TRBD1 (6 bases). Trimming removed 5 bases from V and 5 bases from J, with 18 bases in between. The CDR3 length is 15 residues. The germline V gene encodes CDR1 SGHVS and CDR2 FQNEAQ. The CDR3 sequence: CASSPRLQGYTEAFF. For the CDR3, the DNA is TGTGCCAGCAGCCCTAGGTTACAGGGATATACTGAAGCTTTCTTT.

This clonotype was seen ten or more times. This chain connects TRBV5-1 to TRBJ2-3; D is unresolved. Per germline, CDR1 SGHRS and CDR2 YFSETQ. The CDR3 consists of 16 residues. V gave up 0 bases and J gave up 6 bases, with 17 bases separating them. The CDR3 DNA follows: TGCGCCAGCAGCTTGGAGGTCAGCGTCCCTCGGGATACGCAGTATTTT. Translated: CASSLEVSVPRDTQYF.

The chain recombines TRBV7-2 with TRBJ2-1; D unclear. V lost 1 base, J lost 0 bases, and 16 bases lay in between. Germline CDR1 is SGHTA and CDR2 is FQGNSA. This CDR3 region has 18 residues. CDR3 sequence: CASSLVRYPRTSYNEQFF. Written as DNA, the CDR3 is TGTGCCAGCAGCTTAGTACGCTACCCTCGAACCTCCTACAATGAGCAGTTCTTC.

The J gene is TRBJ2-1, the V gene TRBV29-1; 7 bases align to TRBD1. The V gene's germline CDR1 is SQVTM and CDR2 ANQGSEA. The J segment lost 0 bases and the V segment lost 7 bases, leaving 6 bases of the junction unmatched. The length of the CDR3 is 14 residues. The CDR3 loop is CSAEDRSSYNEQFF. Written as DNA, the CDR3 is TGCAGCGCGGAGGACAGGAGCTCCTACAATGAGCAGTTCTTC.

This clonotype showed up just a few times. This rearrangement joins TRBV3-1 to TRBJ1-2, with TRBD1 matching over 7 bases. CDR1 and CDR2 from the germline V gene are LGHDT and YNNKEL (reference sequence). V dropped 4 bases and J dropped 7; count of bases not matched to a gene: 12. The CDR3 loop spans 15 amino acids. This CDR3 reads CASSRERQGLSGYTF. The CDR3 DNA follows: TGTGCCAGCAGCCGTGAGCGACAGGGATTAAGTGGCTACACCTTC.

This clonotype appeared a few times. V is TRBV2 and J is TRBJ2-2, with 8 bases identical to TRBD2. The CDR3 consists of 13 residues. Germline assignment: CDR1 SNHLY and CDR2 FYNNEI. Trimming removed 7 bases from V and 6 bases from J; junction bases left unmatched: 4. In DNA, the CDR3 is TGTGCCAGCAAGGGCGGGGGGCCCGGGGAGCTGTTTTTT. Translated: CASKGGGPGELFF.

This clonotype was detected ten times or more. The V and J genes are TRBV5-1 and TRBJ2-3; 10 nucleotides align to TRBD2. This CDR3 comprises 15 residues. V gave up 2 bases and J gave up 4 bases; unmatched junction bases: 4. Germline-derived CDR1 and CDR2 are SGHRS and YFSETQ. The CDR3 DNA follows: TGCGCCAGCAGCTTTTCTAGCGGGAGAGCAGATACGCAGTATTTT. Translating gives CASSFSSGRADTQYF.

This clonotype was counted many times. V gene TRBV7-3 combines with J gene TRBJ2-1; possibly TRBD1 or TRBD2 for D (5 bases each). From germline, CDR1 is SGHTA and CDR2 FQGTGA. The CDR3 has 17 residues. Trimming stripped 1 base from V and 5 bases from J, with 18 bases between. This chain's CDR3 is CASSLMGRTTGHNEQFF. The CDR3 nucleotides are TGTGCCAGCAGCTTAATGGGACGGACCACTGGGCACAATGAGCAGTTCTTC.